The 8 T cell receptor beta chains in this list originate from one sample, sequenced in a study of beta chain features in type 1 diabetes listed by TCRdb under 2018. Receptors were amplified or captured by the immunoSEQ multiplex PCR assay. The High Capacity cDNA Reverse Transcription Kit was used to reverse transcribe all of the isolated RNA, meaning that expressed TCRB transcripts were what got sequenced. Here the immuneACCESS table is served through TCRdb, limited to in-frame sequences with V and J called. Missing clones are a known gap in these copies; in checked studies unresolved V genes cover under half, and the rest lacks a known reason. The sample contains over 15,000 clones, about 50% of them found a single time. The biggest ten clones account for 0.43% of the sample. The sequenced sample consisted of stem cell memory CD4+ T cells from blood. Sample cell subset or site, as interpreted from the label and publication: stem cell-like memory CD4+ T cells. The origin of the receptors is a man between 18 and 29 years old in good health.

This clone was seen a handful of times. The chain has TRBV29-1 and TRBJ1-2, with D tentatively TRBD1 (6 bases). CDR1 and CDR2 (germline): SQVTM, ANQGSEA. This CDR3 contains 14 residues. The V end lost 3 bases, the J end lost 9 bases, and 20 bases lay between the germline ends. CDR3 nucleotide sequence: TGCAGCGTTGAGATGCCGGGGGGCGGGTGGCGCTACACCTTC. It encodes CSVEMPGGGWRYTF.

There are a few counts of this clone. This rearrangement joins TRBV28 to TRBJ1-5; D unresolved. V was pared by 7 bases and J by 3 bases, with 7 bases between. Germline values: CDR1 MDHEN, CDR2 SYDVKM. The CDR3 sequence is 12 residues long. CDR3 sequence (DNA): TGTGCCAGCACCGAGAACAATCAGCCCCAGCATTTT. Translation gives CASTENNQPQHF. Full variable domain (rest looked up from reference TRBV28 and TRBJ1-5): DVKVTQSSRYLVKRTGEKVFLECVQDMDHENMFWYRQDPGLGLRLIYFSYDVKMKEKGDIPEGYSVSREKKERFSLILESASTNQTSMYLCASTENNQPQHFGDGTRLSIL.

This clone was counted a few times. J is TRBJ2-2 and V is TRBV5-1; 7 nucleotides match TRBD1. With 0 bases clipped from V and 6 bases from J, the junction kept 2 bases outside the gene matches. This CDR3 is 14 amino acids long. Germline V gene lookup returns CDR1 SGHRS and CDR2 YFSETQ. This chain's CDR3 is CASSLAGQAGELFF. The CDR3 region has the DNA TGCGCCAGCAGCTTGGCCGGACAGGCCGGGGAGCTGTTTTTT.

This clone was counted between two and nine times. The rearrangement links TRBV18 to TRBJ1-5, with 7 bases identical to TRBD1. Per the germline V gene, CDR1 is KGHSH and CDR2 is LQKENI. Trimming at V came to 1 base and at J to 1 base, leaving 7 bases not matched to a gene. The CDR3 totals 17 residues. The CDR3: CASSPLPGQISNQPQHF. For the CDR3, the DNA is TGTGCCAGCTCACCACTCCCGGGACAGATAAGCAATCAGCCCCAGCATTTT.

The chain couples TRBV30 to TRBJ2-7; 8 bases are shared with TRBD1. This CDR3 has 16 amino acids. The V gene's germline CDR1 is GTSNPN and CDR2 SVGIG (reference sequence). V lost 3 bases, J lost 5 bases, and 15 bases stayed unmatched. The CDR3 region has the DNA TGTGCCTGGAGAGAAGGACCGGGACAGGTACGTCACGAGCAGTACTTC. Amino acids: CAWREGPGQVRHEQYF.

This rearrangement joins TRBV9 to TRBJ1-3, with a possible D match to TRBD1 (5 bases). Germline CDR1 reads SGDLS; CDR2 reads YYNGEE. With 4 bases removed from V and 0 bases from J, the gap between germline ends came to 11 bases. This CDR3 is built from 15 residues. CDR3 amino acids: CASSLQGDSGNTIYF. The CDR3 nucleotides read TGTGCCAGCAGCCTCCAGGGCGACTCTGGAAACACCATATATTTT.

This clone has more than one count but fewer than ten. DNA for the CDR3: TGCAGCGTTGGCGGGGCCCCTAATGAAAAACTGTTTTTT. Residues: CSVGGAPNEKLFF. The V and J genes are TRBV29-1 and TRBJ1-4; tentatively, D is TRBD1 (5 bases). Germline V CDR1 and CDR2: SQVTM, ANQGSEA. CDR3 length equals 13 residues. V lost 4 bases, J lost 3 bases, and 9 bases lay in between.

This clone was detected once. The gene calls are TRBV11-3 and TRBJ2-3; 9 bases align to TRBD2. This CDR3 is 16 amino acids long. With V trimmed by 1 base and J by 4 bases, 6 bases remained unmatched. Germline values: CDR1 SGHNT, CDR2 YENEEA. The CDR3 DNA follows: TGTGCCAGCAGCTTAGGTGGCGGGGGGGCCGCAGATACGCAGTATTTT. Encoded protein: CASSLGGGGAADTQYF.